This TCR beta chain is drawn from a study of blood T cell repertoires in COVID-19. Whole-study context: The United States, Italy and Spain supplied acute and convalescent COVID-19 samples. PBMCs, B-cell-depleted T cells, or T cells provided the cDNA or gDNA that made up the material.

The table came from immunoSEQ multiplex PCR; TCRdb's copy has only in-frame clones and leaves some out. Found here are about 220,000 clones, roughly 84% of them singletons; the top ten hold approximately 5%. V was cut by 5 bases and J by 1 base, with 15 bases left in between. Germline V CDR1 and CDR2: MNHNY, SVGAGI (reference sequence). The CDR3 contains 15 residues. The sequence came from a woman aged 55-70 years who had recovered from COVID-19. Sequenced: peripheral blood. J is TRBJ2-7 and V is TRBV6-6; tentative D call: TRBD1 (6 bases). Here the CDR3 reads CASSPLDRLSYEQYF. CDR3 sequence (DNA): TGTGCCAGCAGTCCCCTAGACAGGTTGTCCTACGAGCAGTACTTC.